These T cell receptor beta chains were read from a single sample in a study of blood T cell repertoires in COVID-19. Method: immunoSEQ multiplex PCR; TCRdb's copy keeps in-frame clones and lacks some. The table lists 400,000 to 450,000 clones, about nine tenths of them singletons. The sample comprised PBMCs or T cells enriched from blood (not recorded which). These receptors all come from a man aged 18 to 35 who had recovered from COVID-19. The CDR3 runs from the conserved cysteine through the conserved F or W. The D gene is left open where the match is weak. Size tells how often a clone was seen (once, few, many) or the class of an expanded clone, and some rows leave it out.

CDR3 length	D gene	clone size	V gene	J gene	CDR3 protein	CDR3 DNA
16	TRBD1	NA	TRBV11-3	TRBJ1-4	CASSQAGTGEGEKLFF	TGTGCCAGCAGCCAAGCCGGGACAGGGGAAGGGGAAAAACTGTTTTTT
16	TRBD2	NA	TRBV4-1	TRBJ2-1	CASSEDSGSSYNEQFF	TGCGCCAGCAGCGAAGATAGCGGGAGCTCCTACAATGAGCAGTTCTTC
13	NA	NA	TRBV25-1	TRBJ1-2	CASRQSGNYGYTF	TGTGCCAGCAGACAAAGCGGCAACTATGGCTACACCTTC
14	TRBD2	NA	TRBV6-5	TRBJ2-7	CASSRQREKYEQYF	TGTGCCAGCAGTCGCCAGCGGGAGAAGTACGAGCAGTACTTC
16	NA	NA	TRBV28	TRBJ2-1	CASSLLMDWNNNEQFF	TGTGCCAGCAGTTTACTAATGGACTGGAACAACAATGAGCAGTTCTTC
15	NA	NA	TRBV27	TRBJ2-1	CASSRASSAYNEQFF	TGTGCCAGCTCACGGGCTAGCAGTGCCTACAATGAGCAGTTCTTC
14	TRBD1	once	TRBV7-9	TRBJ2-7	CASSHGTADYEQYF	TGTGCCAGCAGCCACGGGACAGCGGACTACGAGCAGTACTTC
14	NA	NA	TRBV3-1/TRBV3-2	TRBJ1-2	CASSQVENHYGYTF	TGTGCCAGCAGCCAAGTCGAGAACCACTATGGCTACACCTTC
13	TRBD1	NA	TRBV7-8	TRBJ2-7	CASSQGVRIEQYF	TGTGCCAGCAGCCAGGGGGTCAGAATCGAGCAGTACTTC
13	NA	NA	TRBV6-5	TRBJ1-1	CASGSRPNTEAFF	TGTGCCAGCGGAAGCAGGCCGAACACTGAAGCTTTCTTT
15	NA	once	TRBV9	TRBJ1-1	CASSEGDENIPEAFF	TGTGCCAGCAGCGAGGGGGACGAGAATATACCTGAAGCTTTCTTT
14	NA	NA	TRBV12-5	TRBJ2-3	CASGLVLRQRTQYF	TGTGCTAGTGGTTTGGTATTAAGACAACGGACGCAGTATTTT
13	NA	NA	TRBV12-3/TRBV12-4	TRBJ2-4	CASSIGSDRIQYF	TGTGCCAGCAGTATAGGGAGCGACAGAATTCAGTACTTC
14	TRBD1	NA	TRBV5-6	TRBJ1-3	CASRRTGEGNTIYF	TGTGCCAGCAGGCGGACAGGGGAAGGAAACACCATATATTTT
15	TRBD1	NA	TRBV10-1	TRBJ2-1	CASSARDRTYNEQFF	TGCGCCAGCAGCGCTCGGGACAGAACCTACAATGAGCAGTTCTTC
14	TRBD1	NA	TRBV3-1/TRBV3-2	TRBJ1-2	CASSYTQGAYGYTF	TGTGCCAGCAGCTATACACAGGGGGCCTATGGCTACACCTTC
17	NA	NA	TRBV11-2	TRBJ1-6	CASSSPGGLGHNSPLHF	TGTGCCAGCAGCTCTCCCGGCGGGTTAGGACATAATTCACCCCTCCACTTT
14	TRBD2	NA	TRBV29-1	TRBJ2-1	CSVDPAGGRNEQFF	TGCAGCGTTGATCCAGCGGGGGGGAGGAATGAGCAGTTCTTC
17	NA	once	TRBV30	TRBJ2-3	CAWSVSRRQVLTDTQYF	TGTGCCTGGAGTGTCAGTCGGAGGCAGGTTCTCACAGATACGCAGTATTTT
14	TRBD1	NA	TRBV27	TRBJ2-7	CASRPGTGNYEQYF	TGTGCCAGCCGACCCGGGACAGGGAACTACGAGCAGTACTTC
15	TRBD2	NA	TRBV19	TRBJ2-1	CASSLGTSGHNEQFF	TGTGCCAGTAGTTTGGGGACTAGCGGTCACAATGAGCAGTTCTTC
17	TRBD2	NA	TRBV5-1	TRBJ2-7	CASSFYRTSGRDYEQYF	TGCGCCAGCAGCTTCTACCGGACTAGCGGGAGGGACTACGAGCAGTACTTC
14	TRBD1	NA	TRBV20-1	TRBJ1-1	CSASATGVNTEAFF	TGCAGTGCTAGTGCCACAGGGGTGAACACTGAAGCTTTCTTT
15	TRBD1	NA	TRBV5-1	TRBJ1-6	CASRPPDRDFSPLHF	TGCGCCAGCAGACCCCCGGACAGGGACTTTTCACCCCTCCACTTT
15	TRBD1	NA	TRBV6-6	TRBJ1-4	CASSYSTTGGEKLFF	TGTGCCAGCAGTTACTCGACGACAGGGGGGGAAAAACTGTTTTTT
15	TRBD2	NA	TRBV6-5	TRBJ2-7	CASSPGGGRRNEQYF	TGTGCCAGCAGTCCCGGGGGGGGTCGGCGAAACGAGCAGTACTTC
11	TRBD1	NA	TRBV5-4	TRBJ2-1	CASSLDREQFF	TGTGCCAGCAGCCTGGACAGGGAGCAGTTCTTC
15	TRBD2	NA	TRBV7-9	TRBJ2-1	CASSFRTSGNNEQFF	TGTGCCAGCAGCTTTCGGACTAGCGGTAACAATGAGCAGTTCTTC
15	TRBD2	NA	TRBV5-1	TRBJ2-7	CASSPVAGGPTEQYF	TGCGCCAGCAGCCCGGTAGCGGGAGGGCCGACCGAGCAGTACTTC
13	NA	NA	TRBV6-5	TRBJ2-1	CASNFAVAGEQFF	TGTGCCAGCAACTTCGCCGTGGCGGGAGAGCAGTTCTTC
14	NA	NA	TRBV6-1	TRBJ1-1	CASSDRGMNTEAFF	TGTGCCAGCAGTGACAGGGGTATGAACACTGAAGCTTTCTTT
15	TRBD1	NA	TRBV5-4	TRBJ2-1	CASSLTGQGHNEQFF	TGTGCCAGCAGCTTGACGGGACAGGGCCACAATGAGCAGTTCTTC
15	TRBD2	NA	TRBV19	TRBJ2-5	CASTQAGTTQETQYF	TGTGCCAGTACCCAAGCCGGGACTACCCAAGAGACCCAGTACTTC
14	NA	NA	TRBV9	TRBJ2-1	CASSPDPLSREQFF	TGTGCCAGCAGCCCTGACCCACTATCGCGTGAGCAGTTCTTC
14	NA	NA	TRBV7-3	TRBJ2-1	CASSSSGRTDEQFF	TGTGCCAGCAGCTCCTCCGGGCGGACAGATGAGCAGTTCTTC
12	NA	NA	TRBV28	TRBJ1-5	CASGASHQPQHF	TGTGCCTCAGGGGCGAGCCATCAGCCCCAGCATTTT
13	NA	once	TRBV11-2	TRBJ1-4	CASSLGGAPGLFF	TGTGCCAGCAGCTTAGGTGGGGCCCCGGGACTGTTTTTT
14	NA	NA	TRBV27	TRBJ1-6	CATLPFGGNSPLHF	TGTGCCACCCTCCCCTTCGGCGGGAATTCACCCCTCCACTTT
17	TRBD1	NA	TRBV10-2	TRBJ2-6	CASGDRGRLSGANVLTF	TGCGCCAGCGGTGACAGGGGGCGTCTCTCTGGGGCCAACGTCCTGACTTTC
15	TRBD1	NA	TRBV5-1	TRBJ1-2	CASSLASGQGHGYTF	TGCGCCAGCAGCTTGGCCTCGGGACAGGGACACGGCTACACCTTC